This T cell receptor (beta chain) was observed in a study of T cell responses to AZD1222 COVID-19 vaccine. Points from the study as a whole: Rises in breadth and depth of Spike-specific TCRs came after two AZD1222 doses.

This CDR3 contains 11 residues. V shed 3 bases and J shed 7 bases, with 7 bases lying between them. Measured with immunoSEQ multiplex PCR; TCRdb has only the in-frame clones, and not every one. The sample shows 110,000 or so clones, roughly 85% of them seen only once. With respect to this clone: The antigen remains undetermined.

Sample: peripheral blood, taken on day 0 of AZD1222 vaccination. The chain links TRBV12-3 or TRBV12-4 to TRBJ2-7; D possibly corresponds to TRBD2 (6 bases). The sequence was collected from an adult in good health. The CDR3 region has the DNA TGTGCCAGCAGTTTGGCGGGGGAGCAGTACTTC. This gives the protein CASSLAGEQYF.